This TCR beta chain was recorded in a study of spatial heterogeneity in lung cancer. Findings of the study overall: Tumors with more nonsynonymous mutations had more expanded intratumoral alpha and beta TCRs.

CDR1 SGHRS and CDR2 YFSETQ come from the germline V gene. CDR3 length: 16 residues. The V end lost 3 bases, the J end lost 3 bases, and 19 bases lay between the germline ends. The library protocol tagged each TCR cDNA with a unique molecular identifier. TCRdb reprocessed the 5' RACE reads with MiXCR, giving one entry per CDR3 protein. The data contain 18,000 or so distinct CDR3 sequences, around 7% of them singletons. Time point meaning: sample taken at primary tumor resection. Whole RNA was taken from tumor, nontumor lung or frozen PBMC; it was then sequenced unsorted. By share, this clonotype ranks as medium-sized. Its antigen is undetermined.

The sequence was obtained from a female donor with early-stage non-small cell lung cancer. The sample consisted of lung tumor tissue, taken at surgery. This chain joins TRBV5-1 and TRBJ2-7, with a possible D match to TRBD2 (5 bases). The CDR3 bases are TGCGCCAGCAGCTGGACCCCGGGGTCGGCTAACTACGAGCAGTACTTC. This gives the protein CASSWTPGSANYEQYF.